What follows are 26 T cell receptor beta chains derived from one specimen sequenced in a study of technical replicates of blood from several donors. Some clones are missing from TCRdb's copy, which holds only in-frame ones; the method was immunoSEQ multiplex PCR. Of more than 75,000 clones listed, roughly 94% were seen once; the top ten hold about 0.25%. The source material was T cells isolated from PBMCs. The receptors were gathered from a human donor in good health.

V and J are TRBV4-1 and TRBJ1-2; maybe TRBD1 (5 bases). The CDR3 consists of 15 residues. Germline V gene lookup returns CDR1 MGHRA and CDR2 YSYEKL. Trimming pared 1 base from V and 0 bases from J, leaving 9 bases between. CDR3 loop: CASSQGTQANYGYTF. As DNA, the CDR3 is TGCGCCAGCAGCCAAGGGACACAAGCTAACTATGGCTACACCTTC.

This chain joins TRBV27 and TRBJ2-7; 7 nucleotides agree with TRBD1. This CDR3 region has 16 residues. V lost 6 bases, J lost 2 bases, and 13 bases stayed unmatched. Germline lookup yields CDR1 MNHEY and CDR2 SMNVEV (reference sequence). The CDR3 is CASRPRGSSQTYEQYF. The CDR3 DNA reads TGTGCCAGCAGACCCAGGGGGTCATCTCAGACCTACGAGCAGTACTTC.

The chain recombines TRBV19 with TRBJ2-5; D uncertain. The V and J ends lost 7 bases and 4 bases respectively, with 13 bases between them. This CDR3 has 13 amino acids. Germline CDR1 is LNHDA and CDR2 is SQIVND (reference sequence). CDR3 amino acids: CASTRNSRETQYF. The CDR3 DNA follows: TGTGCCAGTACTAGGAACTCCCGAGAGACCCAGTACTTC.

V usage is TRBV30 and J usage is TRBJ2-2, with D perhaps TRBD2 (6 bases). The germline V gene encodes CDR1 GTSNPN and CDR2 SVGIG (reference sequence). This CDR3 has 13 amino acids. V was pared by 0 bases and J by 6 bases, with 8 bases between. CDR3 nucleotides: TGTGCCTGGAGTGTGGGAGGCGCCGGGGAGCTGTTTTTT. Its protein is CAWSVGGAGELFF.

J is TRBJ1-1 and V is TRBV7-9, with D perhaps TRBD1 (6 bases). The CDR3 runs 13 residues. Germline CDR1 reads SEHNR; CDR2 reads FQNEAQ (reference sequence). V was shortened by 3 bases and J by 4 bases, with 9 bases between the two germline ends. The CDR3 DNA is TGTGCCAGCAGCTTTCAAGGGGGCACTGAAGCTTTCTTT. Amino acid sequence: CASSFQGGTEAFF.

This clone appeared once. The chain uses TRBV9 and TRBJ2-1; 8 bases are a match to TRBD1. Germline V gene data show CDR1 as SGDLS and CDR2 as YYNGEE. With 3 bases clipped from V and 6 bases from J, the junction kept 5 bases outside the gene matches. CDR3 length equals 14 residues. The CDR3 region is CASSGTGHINEQFF. CDR3 nucleotides: TGTGCCAGCAGCGGGACAGGGCATATCAATGAGCAGTTCTTC.

The V gene is TRBV19, the J gene TRBJ2-7; 8 positions match TRBD1. Germline trimming cut 6 bases from V and 4 bases from J; bases unmatched to any gene: 11. The CDR3 runs 15 residues. Germline assignment: CDR1 LNHDA and CDR2 SQIVND (reference sequence). CDR3 amino acids: CASSPTRDRSYEQYF. CDR3 nucleotide sequence: TGTGCCAGTAGCCCTACGCGGGACAGGTCGTACGAGCAGTACTTC.

In nucleotides, the CDR3 is TGTGCCAGCTCACGACCGACAGGAACCCCTGAAGCTTTCTTT. Amino acid sequence: CASSRPTGTPEAFF. The chain has TRBV18 and TRBJ1-1, with D possibly being TRBD1 (6 bases). The CDR3 length is 14 residues. CDR1 is KGHSH, CDR2 LQKENI, per germline. Trimming pared 4 bases from V and 6 bases from J, leaving 15 bases between.

CDR3 residues: CASSIVALTGAYYGYTF. In DNA, the CDR3 is TGTGCCAGTAGTATAGTAGCCCTGACAGGGGCGTACTATGGCTACACCTTC. The chain combines TRBV19 with TRBJ1-2; 8 nucleotides agree with TRBD1. From germline, CDR1 is LNHDA and CDR2 SQIVND (reference sequence). This CDR3 is 17 amino acids long. The V segment lost 1 base and the J segment 3 bases; nucleotides outside the gene matches: 10.

The CDR3, as DNA: TGTGCCAGCTCACCACAGGGGCGAGGTACCTACGAGCAGTACTTC. Protein sequence: CASSPQGRGTYEQYF. The chain carries TRBV18 and TRBJ2-7; tentative D call: TRBD1 (5 bases). V shed 1 base and J shed 2 bases, with 12 bases lying between them. The germline CDR1 and CDR2 sequences are KGHSH and LQKENI. The CDR3 has 15 residues. Looking up the rest from reference TRBV18 and TRBJ2-7 gives the full variable domain: NAGVMQNPRHLVRRRGQEARLRCSPMKGHSHVYWYRQLPEEGLKFMVYLQKENIIDESGMPKERFSAEFPKEGPSILRIQQVVRGDSAAYFCASSPQGRGTYEQYFGPGTRLTVT.

V gene TRBV2 combines with J gene TRBJ1-4; no reliable D call. This CDR3 has 14 amino acids. V lost 3 bases and J 3 bases, leaving 8 bases between the germline ends. Germline CDR1 SNHLY, CDR2 FYNNEI. CDR3 loop: CASSEVAANEKLFF. CDR3 nucleotide sequence: TGTGCCAGCAGTGAGGTGGCAGCTAATGAAAAACTGTTTTTT.

The V call is TRBV11-3, the J call TRBJ2-3, with 13 bases lining up with TRBD2. CDR3 length: 16 amino acids. From germline, CDR1 is SGHNT and CDR2 YENEEA. V was pared by 5 bases and J by 3 bases, with 5 bases of the junction left unmatched. CDR3 sequence: CASSAGLAGPTDTQYF. As DNA, the CDR3 is TGTGCCAGCAGCGCGGGACTAGCGGGACCGACAGATACGCAGTATTTT.

The chain carries TRBV14 and TRBJ2-2, with D possibly matching TRBD1 (6 bases). This CDR3 is 15 amino acids long. Trimming removed 2 bases at V and 7 bases at J, with 14 bases between. Germline V lookup: CDR1 SGHDN, CDR2 FVKESK. The CDR3 DNA reads TGTGCCAGCAGCCAATTGGCAGGGGACAACGGGGAGCTGTTTTTT. This sequence encodes CASSQLAGDNGELFF.

The V call is TRBV5-6, the J call TRBJ2-7, with D perhaps matching TRBD2 (5 bases). CDR1 and CDR2 (germline): SGHDT, YYEEEE. This CDR3 comprises 19 residues. V was trimmed by 0 bases and J by 0 bases, leaving 22 bases between them. CDR3 amino acids: CASSLGNPALGRSSYEQYF. CDR3 DNA sequence: TGTGCCAGCAGCTTGGGGAACCCAGCCTTGGGGAGAAGCTCCTACGAGCAGTACTTC.

The chain joins TRBV6-5 to TRBJ1-2; no firm D call. Per the germline V gene, CDR1 is MNHEY and CDR2 is SVGAGI. The CDR3 extends over 15 amino acids. Between the trimmed V and J ends, which lost 6 bases and 4 bases, there was a span of 18 bases. CDR3 protein: CASRTPAVGVYGYTF. For the CDR3, the DNA is TGTGCCAGCAGGACACCCGCAGTGGGAGTCTATGGCTACACCTTC.

The chain couples TRBV28 to TRBJ2-7, with 7 bases fitting TRBD2. J was trimmed by 2 bases and V by 8 bases; bases with no gene match: 6. This CDR3 contains 13 residues. CDR1 and CDR2 (germline): MDHEN, SYDVKM. The CDR3 loop reads CASVGEGPYEQYF. In nucleotides, the CDR3 is TGTGCCAGCGTGGGGGAGGGGCCCTACGAGCAGTACTTC.

The CDR3 region has the DNA TGCGCCAGCAGCTTGGCTGGGAGTAACTACACCTTC. Protein sequence: CASSLAGSNYTF. The V call is TRBV5-1, the J call TRBJ1-2, with unresolved D. CDR1 and CDR2 (germline): SGHRS, YFSETQ. Trimming cost V 0 bases and J 10 bases, with 10 bases left between them. The CDR3 has 12 amino acids.

CDR3 amino acids: CASRQDSAGNTIYF. In DNA, the CDR3 is TGCGCCAGCAGACAAGACAGTGCTGGAAACACCATATATTTT. The chain employs TRBV10-1 and TRBJ1-3; a weak D match, TRBD1 (5 bases). The length of the CDR3 is 14 residues. The germline gives CDR1 WNHNN, CDR2 SYGVQD (reference sequence). V lost 6 bases, J lost 2 bases, and 11 bases lay in between.

The chain links TRBV11-2 to TRBJ2-5; no firm D call. The germline V and J ends were trimmed by 6 bases and 4 bases, with 12 bases remaining between them. CDR3 length: 13 residues. The germline V gene has CDR1 SGHAT and CDR2 FQNNGV. This CDR3 reads CASRSTEVETQYF. In DNA form, the CDR3 reads TGTGCCAGCAGGTCGACTGAAGTAGAGACCCAGTACTTC.

The J gene is TRBJ2-7, the V gene TRBV7-2, with 10 bases identical to TRBD1. The V gene end was trimmed by 1 base and the J gene end by 4 bases; junction bases not matched to a gene: 4. In germline, CDR1 is SGHTA, CDR2 FQGNSA. CDR3 length: 15 residues. CDR3 nucleotides: TGTGCCAGCAGCTTAGGGGGGACAGGGGTTTACGAGCAGTACTTC. As protein: CASSLGGTGVYEQYF.

V gene TRBV5-1 combines with J gene TRBJ2-2; unclear D gene. The germline gives CDR1 SGHRS, CDR2 YFSETQ. V was cut by 4 bases and J by 1 base, with 8 bases left in between. This CDR3 has 14 amino acids. The CDR3 DNA follows: TGCGCCAGCAGCCTATTTCAGAACACCGGGGAGCTGTTTTTT. Its translation: CASSLFQNTGELFF.

This sequence joins TRBV30 and TRBJ2-2; TRBD2 matches at 8 bases. With V trimmed by 4 bases and J by 1 base, 5 bases remained unmatched. Germline-derived CDR1 and CDR2 are GTSNPN and SVGIG (reference sequence). This CDR3 has 15 residues. Here the CDR3 DNA reads TGTGCCTGGATAAGCGGGGGCCGGAACACCGGGGAGCTGTTTTTT. It is translated as CAWISGGRNTGELFF.

The chain recombines TRBV9 with TRBJ2-3; 7 bases align to TRBD1. The CDR3 consists of 14 residues. V shed 3 bases, J shed 3 bases, and the junction held 4 bases outside the gene matches. Germline lookup yields CDR1 SGDLS and CDR2 YYNGEE. The CDR3 nucleotides read TGTGCCAGCAGCGCCGGGACAGCTACAGATACGCAGTATTTT. It translates to CASSAGTATDTQYF. Drawing the rest from reference TRBV9 and TRBJ2-3, the complete variable domain is DSGVTQTPKHLITATGQRVTLRCSPRSGDLSVYWYQQSLDQGLQFLIQYYNGEERAKGNILERFSAQQFPDLHSELNLSSLELGDSALYFCASSAGTATDTQYFGPGTRLTVL.

The V call is TRBV15, the J call TRBJ2-7; 7 positions match TRBD2. CDR1 is LNHNV and CDR2 is YYDKDF in the germline V gene (reference sequence). This CDR3 comprises 14 residues. After removal of 0 bases from V and 7 bases from J, the junction contained 6 bases not matched to a gene. The CDR3 coding sequence is TGTGCCACCAGCAGAGATCGGGGGGTCGTGGAGCAGTACTTC. As protein: CATSRDRGVVEQYF.

The CDR3 DNA is TGTGCCAGCACCAGGACAGGAACTGGCTATGGCTACACCTTC. This encodes CASTRTGTGYGYTF. The chain combines TRBV7-9 with TRBJ1-2, with TRBD1 identical over 7 bases. The CDR3 covers 14 residues. V was clipped by 7 bases and J by 4 bases; unmatched bases: 9. CDR1 and CDR2 (germline): SEHNR, FQNEAQ (reference sequence).

The chain joins TRBV9 to TRBJ1-1; D possibly corresponds to TRBD1 (5 bases). Trimming left V 0 bases short and J 6 bases short, with 9 bases between. The CDR3 has 13 amino acids. Germline CDR1 is SGDLS and CDR2 is YYNGEE. CDR3 residues: CASSVGPGPEAFF. As DNA, the CDR3 is TGTGCCAGCAGCGTAGGTCCAGGGCCTGAAGCTTTCTTT.